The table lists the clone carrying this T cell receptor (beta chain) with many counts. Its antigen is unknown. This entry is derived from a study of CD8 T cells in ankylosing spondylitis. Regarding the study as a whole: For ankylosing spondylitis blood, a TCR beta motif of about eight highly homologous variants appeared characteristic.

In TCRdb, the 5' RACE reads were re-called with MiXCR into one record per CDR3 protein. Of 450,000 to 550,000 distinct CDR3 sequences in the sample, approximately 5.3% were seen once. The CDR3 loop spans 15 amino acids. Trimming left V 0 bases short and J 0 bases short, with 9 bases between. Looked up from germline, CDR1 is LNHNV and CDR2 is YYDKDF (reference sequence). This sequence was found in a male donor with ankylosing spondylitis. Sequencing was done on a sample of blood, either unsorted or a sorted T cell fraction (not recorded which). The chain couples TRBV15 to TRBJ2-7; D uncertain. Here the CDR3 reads CATSRETSLSYEQYF. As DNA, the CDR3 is TGTGCCACCAGCAGAGAGACTTCCCTCTCCTACGAGCAGTACTTC.